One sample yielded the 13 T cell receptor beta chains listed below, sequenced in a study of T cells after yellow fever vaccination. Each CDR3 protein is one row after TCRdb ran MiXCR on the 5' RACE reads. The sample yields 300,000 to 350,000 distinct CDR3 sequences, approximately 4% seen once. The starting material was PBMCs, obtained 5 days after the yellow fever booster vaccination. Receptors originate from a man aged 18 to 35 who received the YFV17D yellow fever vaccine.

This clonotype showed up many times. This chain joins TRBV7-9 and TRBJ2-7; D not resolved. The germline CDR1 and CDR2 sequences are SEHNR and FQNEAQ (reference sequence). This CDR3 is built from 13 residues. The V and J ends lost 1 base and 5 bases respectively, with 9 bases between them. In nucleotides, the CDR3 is TGTGCCAGCAGCTTAGAACTATTCCACGAGCAGTACTTC. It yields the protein CASSLELFHEQYF.

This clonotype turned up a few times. The DNA for the CDR3 is TGTGCCAGCAGCCTCGGGCCCCGGGCCAGGAATGAGCAGTTCTTC. Translated, it gives CASSLGPRARNEQFF. The chain combines TRBV14 with TRBJ2-1; D remains ambiguous. This CDR3 spans 15 amino acids. CDR1 and CDR2 (germline): SGHDN, FVKESK. V lost 4 bases to trimming and J lost 7 bases, with 17 bases between them.

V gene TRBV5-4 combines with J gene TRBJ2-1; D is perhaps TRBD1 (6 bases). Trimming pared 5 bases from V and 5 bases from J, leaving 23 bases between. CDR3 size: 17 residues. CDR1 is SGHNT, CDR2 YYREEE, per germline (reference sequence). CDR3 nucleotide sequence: TGTGCCAGCAGAATGGATCCATTAGGGGGACGTAACAATGAGCAGTTCTTC. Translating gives CASRMDPLGGRNNEQFF.

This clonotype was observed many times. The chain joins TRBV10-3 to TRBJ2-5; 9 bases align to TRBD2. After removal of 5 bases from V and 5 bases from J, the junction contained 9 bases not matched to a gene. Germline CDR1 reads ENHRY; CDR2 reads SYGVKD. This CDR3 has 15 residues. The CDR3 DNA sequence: TGTGCCATCAGTCTCTTAGCGGGGGTTTACGAGACCCAGTACTTC. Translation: CAISLLAGVYETQYF.

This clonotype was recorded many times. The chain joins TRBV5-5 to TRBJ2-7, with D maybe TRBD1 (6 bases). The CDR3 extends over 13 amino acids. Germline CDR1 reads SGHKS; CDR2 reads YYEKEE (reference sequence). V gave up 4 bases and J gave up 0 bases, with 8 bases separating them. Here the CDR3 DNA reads TGTGCCAGCAGCCAGGACAGCTCCTACGAGCAGTACGTC. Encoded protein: CASSQDSSYEQYV.

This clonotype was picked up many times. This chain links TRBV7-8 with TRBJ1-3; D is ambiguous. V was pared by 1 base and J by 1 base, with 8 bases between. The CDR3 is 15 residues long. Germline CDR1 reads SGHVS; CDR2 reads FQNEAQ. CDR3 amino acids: CASSLERVSGNTIYF. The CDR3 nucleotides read TGTGCCAGCAGCTTAGAGAGGGTGTCTGGAAACACCATATATTTT.

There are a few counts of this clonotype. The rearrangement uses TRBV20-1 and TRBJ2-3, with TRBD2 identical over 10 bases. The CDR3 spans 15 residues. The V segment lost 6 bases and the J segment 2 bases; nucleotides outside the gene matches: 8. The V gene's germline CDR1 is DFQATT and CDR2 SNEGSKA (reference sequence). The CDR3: CSASGLAGVTDTQYF. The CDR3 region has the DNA TGCAGTGCGAGTGGGCTAGCGGGGGTCACAGATACGCAGTATTTT.

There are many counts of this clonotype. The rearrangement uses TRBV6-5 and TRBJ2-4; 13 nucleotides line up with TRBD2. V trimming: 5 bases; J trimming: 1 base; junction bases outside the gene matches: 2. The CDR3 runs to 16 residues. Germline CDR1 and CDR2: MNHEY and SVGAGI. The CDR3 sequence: CASSATSGGAKNIQYF. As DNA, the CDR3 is TGTGCCAGCAGTGCGACTAGCGGGGGGGCCAAAAACATTCAGTACTTC.

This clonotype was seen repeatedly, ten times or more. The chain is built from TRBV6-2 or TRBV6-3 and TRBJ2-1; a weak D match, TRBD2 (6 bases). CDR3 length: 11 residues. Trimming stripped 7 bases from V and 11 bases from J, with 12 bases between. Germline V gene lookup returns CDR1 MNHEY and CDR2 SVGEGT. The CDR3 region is CASTQTSQQFF. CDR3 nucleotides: TGTGCCAGCACCCAGACTAGTCAGCAGTTCTTC.

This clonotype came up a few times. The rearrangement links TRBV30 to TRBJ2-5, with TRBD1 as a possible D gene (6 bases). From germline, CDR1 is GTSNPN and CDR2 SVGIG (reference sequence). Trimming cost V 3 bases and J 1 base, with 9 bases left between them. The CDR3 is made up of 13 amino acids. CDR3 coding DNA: TGTGCCTGGAGCCAGGACAGCCAAGAGACCCAGTACTTC. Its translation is CAWSQDSQETQYF.

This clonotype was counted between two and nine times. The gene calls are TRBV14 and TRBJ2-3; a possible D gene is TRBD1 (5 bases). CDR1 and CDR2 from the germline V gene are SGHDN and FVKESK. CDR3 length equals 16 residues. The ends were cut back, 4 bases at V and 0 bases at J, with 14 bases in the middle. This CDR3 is CASSPLGPGSTDTQYF. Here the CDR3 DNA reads TGTGCCAGCAGCCCCCTCGGGCCAGGGAGCACAGATACGCAGTATTTT.

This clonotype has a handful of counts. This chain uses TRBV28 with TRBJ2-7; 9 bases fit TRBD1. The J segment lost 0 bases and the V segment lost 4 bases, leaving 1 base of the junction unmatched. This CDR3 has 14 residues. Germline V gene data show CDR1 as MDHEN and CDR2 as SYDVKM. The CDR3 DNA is TGTGCCAGCAGTTGGGGACAGGGCTCCTACGAGCAGTACGTC. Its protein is CASSWGQGSYEQYV.

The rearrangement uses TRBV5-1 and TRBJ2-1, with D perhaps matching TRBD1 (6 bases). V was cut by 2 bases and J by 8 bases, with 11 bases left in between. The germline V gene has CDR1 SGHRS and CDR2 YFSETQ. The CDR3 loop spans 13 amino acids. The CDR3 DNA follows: TGCGCCAGCAGCTTAAGGGGGTACTATGAGCAGTTCTTC. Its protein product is CASSLRGYYEQFF.